The 2 T cell receptor beta chains below were found in one sample sequenced in a study of cytomegalovirus exposure and HLA in healthy donors. PCR was performed using 60 Vbeta and 13 Jbeta primers. Using immunoSEQ multiplex PCR, the repertoire was profiled, and TCRdb retains in-frame clones only, with some absent. Its listing shows about 140,000 clones. Sequenced input: PBMCs. The receptors were gathered from a woman aged 18-29 years in good health and CMV-seronegative.

The rearrangement uses TRBV5-1 and TRBJ2-1, with D possibly matching TRBD2 (6 bases). The V end lost 4 bases, the J end lost 1 base, and 24 bases lay between the germline ends. Germline loops: CDR1 SGHRS, CDR2 YFSETQ. This CDR3 region has 19 residues. The CDR3 nucleotides read TGCGCCAGCAGCCCAATTGGGCGTAACGGGAGTAAGTCCTACAATGAGCAGTTCTTC. It yields the protein CASSPIGRNGSKSYNEQFF. The variable domain in full, completed from reference TRBV5-1 and TRBJ2-1, reads KAGVTQTPRYLIKTRGQQVTLSCSPISGHRSVSWYQQTPGQGLQFLFEYFSETQRNKGNFPGRFSGRQFSNSRSEMNVSTLELGDSALYLCASSPIGRNGSKSYNEQFFGPGTRLTVL.

The rearrangement links TRBV10-3 to TRBJ1-2; 9 bases align to TRBD1. V shed 2 bases and J 6 bases; nucleotides not matched to a gene: 10. In germline, CDR1 is ENHRY, CDR2 SYGVKD. This CDR3 spans 16 amino acids. The CDR3 region has the DNA TGTGCCATCAGTGAGAGGGACAGGGAAGTGTATGATGGCTACACCTTC. Translated, it gives CAISERDREVYDGYTF.